Listed below are T cell receptor beta chains from one sample, sequenced in a study of blood T cell repertoires in COVID-19. The table came from immunoSEQ multiplex PCR; TCRdb's copy has only in-frame clones and leaves some out. This sample yields just under 45,000 clones, of which about 87% are seen a single time; less than 1.5% belongs to the top ten. The sample was peripheral blood. The receptors come from a middle-aged woman with acute or convalescent COVID-19. The CDR3 runs from the conserved cysteine through the conserved F or W. A D gene is named only where the DNA matches it firmly. Clone sizes are given selectively: once, few, many, or a class where the clone is expanded.

TRBD1	TRBV7-8	once	TRBJ1-4	TGTGCCAGCAGCACGACAGGGGGAGGAACTAATGAAAAACTGTTTTTT	CASSTTGGGTNEKLFF
-	TRBV9	-	TRBJ1-6	TGTGCCAGCAGCGTAGACGGACAGTTTAATTCACCCCTCCACTTT	CASSVDGQFNSPLHF
-	TRBV19	once	TRBJ1-1	TGTGCCAGTAGTATAGCCTGGGCCTTACCGAACACTGAAGCTTTCTTT	CASSIAWALPNTEAFF
TRBD1	TRBV5-1	-	TRBJ1-2	TGCGCCAGCAGCTTGTCGGGACAGACCAACTATGGCTACACCTTC	CASSLSGQTNYGYTF
TRBD1	TRBV2	once	TRBJ1-2	TGTGCCAGCAGAACGGGGACAGGGGAATTAGGCTACACCTTC	CASRTGTGELGYTF
TRBD1	TRBV27	-	TRBJ1-5	TGTGCCAGCCGCCGGGACAGTTATAGCAATCAGCCCCAGCATTTT	CASRRDSYSNQPQHF
-	TRBV4-1	-	TRBJ1-2	TGCGCCAGCAGCCAAGAGATATTGGTGCGGTCTAACTATGGCTACACCTTC	CASSQEILVRSNYGYTF
TRBD1	TRBV6-5	-	TRBJ1-5	TGTGCCAGCCGACAGGGGGGCTATCAGCCCCAGCATTTT	CASRQGGYQPQHF
TRBD1	TRBV18	-	TRBJ1-1	TGTGCCAGCTCACCAAATCAGGGGGCAGGTGAAGCTTTCTTT	CASSPNQGAGEAFF
-	TRBV13	-	TRBJ1-5	TGTGCCAGCAGCGTAAGTAGAAATCAGCCCCAGCATTTT	CASSVSRNQPQHF
-	TRBV10-3	-	TRBJ2-3	TGTGCCATCAGTGAGCCAGACGGGCTAGCTGTTTTCCCAGATACGCAGTATTTT	CAISEPDGLAVFPDTQYF
TRBD1	TRBV5-1	-	TRBJ1-1	TGCGCCAGCGGGAAAGGGACAGTGAACACTGAAGCTTTCTTT	CASGKGTVNTEAFF
TRBD1	TRBV7-8	-	TRBJ1-4	TGTGCCAGCAGCCCCCTCCGGGACAGCCCTAATGAAAAACTGTTTTTT	CASSPLRDSPNEKLFF
TRBD2	TRBV28	-	TRBJ2-3	TGTGCCAGCAGTCCTATGAGCGGGAGGGTCGGGGATACGCAGTATTTT	CASSPMSGRVGDTQYF
-	TRBV5-6	few	TRBJ1-6	TGTGCCAGCAGCCCTCGGGACAAGAATAATTCACCCCTCCACTTT	CASSPRDKNNSPLHF
TRBD1	TRBV2	once	TRBJ1-2	TGTGCCAGCAGTGAATTGTCTGGGTCGGGACAGGGAGGTGGCTACACCTTC	CASSELSGSGQGGGYTF
-	TRBV27	-	TRBJ1-2	TGTGCCAGCAGACCCCCCCTGGGGCAGGGGATTAACTATGGCTACACCTTC	CASRPPLGQGINYGYTF